Listed here are 12 T cell receptor beta chains from one sample, sequenced in a study of T cells after yellow fever vaccination. TCRdb re-called the 5' RACE reads through MiXCR, storing one row per CDR3 protein. The profile shows just over 25,000 distinct CDR3 sequences, under 5.5% of them singletons. Sequenced here: PBMCs, either bulk or a sorted T-cell subset (CD4+, CD8+, memory, or dextramer-sorted; not recorded which), sampled 15 days after the yellow fever booster vaccination. The receptors here all came from a man aged 25-45 years who received the YFV17D yellow fever vaccine.

Many counts were recorded for this clonotype. V is TRBV12-3 or TRBV12-4 and J is TRBJ2-3, with D tentatively TRBD1 or TRBD2 (5 bases each). Trimming shortened V by 6 bases and J by 4 bases, and 14 bases separated the two germline ends. This CDR3 comprises 14 residues. The CDR3 loop is CASSPTPGPDTQYF. CDR3 in DNA: TGTGCCAGCAGCCCAACCCCGGGGCCAGATACGCAGTATTTT.

This clonotype was detected ten times or more. The chain carries TRBV6-1 and TRBJ2-1, with D possibly being TRBD1 (6 bases). Between the trimmed V and J ends, which lost 11 bases and 7 bases, there was a span of 15 bases. Germline CDR1 reads MNHNS; CDR2 reads SASEGT. The CDR3 has 12 amino acids. The CDR3 nucleotides are TGTGCCGGGGACACGCAAGGGAATGAGCAGTTCTTC. It is translated as CAGDTQGNEQFF.

This clonotype has ten or more counts. The V gene is TRBV20-1, the J gene TRBJ2-1; 10 bases fit TRBD2. The germline CDR1 and CDR2 sequences are DFQATT and SNEGSKA (reference sequence). This CDR3 is 14 amino acids long. V gave up 7 bases and J gave up 2 bases; unmatched junction bases: 5. The CDR3, as DNA: TGCAGTGGGACAGCGGGAGGGACCTACAATGAGCAGTTCTTC. This codes for CSGTAGGTYNEQFF.

Ten or more counts support this clonotype. V and J are TRBV3-1 and TRBJ2-7, with 7 bases lining up with TRBD1. CDR1 LGHDT and CDR2 YNNKEL come from the germline V gene (reference sequence). V lost 0 bases to trimming and J lost 2 bases; unmatched junction nucleotides: 7. The CDR3 consists of 16 residues. The CDR3 region is CASSQERWQGAYEQYF. DNA for the CDR3: TGTGCCAGCAGCCAAGAAAGGTGGCAGGGGGCCTACGAGCAGTACTTC.

This clonotype was seen repeatedly, ten times or more. The gene calls are TRBV7-2 and TRBJ2-4, with D possibly matching TRBD2 (6 bases). Germline V CDR1 and CDR2: SGHTA, FQGNSA. Trimming left V 5 bases short and J 10 bases short, with 9 bases between. CDR3 length: 11 residues. CDR3 nucleotide sequence: TGTGCCAGCAGCGGTAGCGGAATTCAGTACTTC. This translates into CASSGSGIQYF.

This clonotype has a count of ten or more. V usage is TRBV7-2 and J usage is TRBJ2-3, with 7 bases lining up with TRBD1. The CDR3 sequence is 14 residues long. CDR1 and CDR2 from the germline V gene are SGHTA and FQGNSA. V dropped 4 bases and J dropped 4; count of bases not matched to a gene: 5. DNA for the CDR3: TGTGCCAGCAGCTCACAGGGGAGAGCAGATACGCAGTATTTT. The encoded protein is CASSSQGRADTQYF.

By proportion, this clonotype is medium-sized. The chain couples TRBV20-1 to TRBJ2-1, with D uncertain. This CDR3 contains 12 residues. Germline V lookup: CDR1 DFQATT, CDR2 SNEGSKA (reference sequence). The V end was cut by 0 bases, the J end by 9 bases, with 9 bases between. The DNA for the CDR3 is TGCAGTGCTAGAGAACACGGCGGTGAGCAGTTCTTC. It encodes CSAREHGGEQFF.

This clonotype was counted at least ten times. This chain joins TRBV7-3 and TRBJ1-1, with D hard to call. Trimming left V 8 bases short and J 1 base short, with 11 bases between. In germline, CDR1 is SGHTA, CDR2 FQGTGA. The CDR3 sequence is 13 residues long. CDR3 sequence (DNA): TGTGCCAGCGGCGGGTCTCCGAACACTGAAGCTTTCTTT. The encoded protein is CASGGSPNTEAFF. The entire variable domain, with the rest obtained from reference TRBV7-3 and TRBJ1-1, is as follows: GAGVSQTPSNKVTEKGKYVELRCDPISGHTALYWYRQSLGQGPEFLIYFQGTGAADDSGLPNDRFFAVRPEGSVSTLKIQRTERGDSAVYLCASGGSPNTEAFFGQGTRLTVV.

This clonotype appeared many times. This chain links TRBV20-1 with TRBJ2-2; the D is unclear. V gave up 0 bases and J gave up 4 bases, with 6 bases separating them. Germline CDR1 DFQATT, CDR2 SNEGSKA (reference sequence). This CDR3 spans 13 amino acids. CDR3 loop: CSARETLTGELFF. The DNA for the CDR3 is TGCAGTGCTAGAGAGACACTCACCGGGGAGCTGTTTTTT.

This clonotype was seen a handful of times. The chain carries TRBV7-9 and TRBJ2-2; 8 bases line up with TRBD2. V lost 1 base to trimming and J lost 6 bases; unmatched junction nucleotides: 10. The CDR3 extends over 17 amino acids. Germline V gene lookup returns CDR1 SEHNR and CDR2 FQNEAQ (reference sequence). CDR3 sequence (DNA): TGTGCCAGCAGCTTAGACGCCAGCGGGAGCGCGGCCGGGGAGCTGTTTTTT. As protein: CASSLDASGSAAGELFF.

This clonotype was seen ten or more times. This chain uses TRBV30 with TRBJ2-3; a weak D match, TRBD2 (6 bases). The germline V gene has CDR1 GTSNPN and CDR2 SVGIG (reference sequence). The CDR3 length is 17 residues. The V gene lost 4 bases and the J gene lost 0 bases, with 20 bases spanning the gap. The CDR3 loop is CAWMRGRDGLSTDTQYF. The CDR3 coding sequence is TGTGCCTGGATGCGGGGCCGGGACGGGTTGAGCACAGATACGCAGTATTTT. Filled out from reference TRBV30 and TRBJ2-3, the complete variable domain reads SQTIHQWPATLVQPVGSPLSLECTVEGTSNPNLYWYRQAAGRGLQLLFYSVGIGQISSEVPQNLSASRPQDRQFILSSKKLLLSDSGFYLCAWMRGRDGLSTDTQYFGPGTRLTVL.

This clonotype was recorded at least ten times. The chain has TRBV20-1 and TRBJ1-2, with D unclear. V was cut by 0 bases and J by 7 bases, with 15 bases left in between. The CDR3 is 14 residues long. The V gene's germline CDR1 is DFQATT and CDR2 SNEGSKA (reference sequence). The DNA of the CDR3 is TGCAGTGCTAGAGAGCCGCAAACGGTAACTGGCTACACCTTC. Translated: CSAREPQTVTGYTF.